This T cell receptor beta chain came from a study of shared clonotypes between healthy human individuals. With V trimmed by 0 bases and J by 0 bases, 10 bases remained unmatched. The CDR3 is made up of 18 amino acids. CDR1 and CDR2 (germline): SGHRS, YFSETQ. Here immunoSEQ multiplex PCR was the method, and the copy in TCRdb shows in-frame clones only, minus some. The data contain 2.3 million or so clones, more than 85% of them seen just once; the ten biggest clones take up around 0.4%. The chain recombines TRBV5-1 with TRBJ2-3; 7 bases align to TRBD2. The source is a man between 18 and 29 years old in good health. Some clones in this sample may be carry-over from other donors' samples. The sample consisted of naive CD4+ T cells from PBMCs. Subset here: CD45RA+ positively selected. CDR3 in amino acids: CASSLAVIASGSTDTQYF. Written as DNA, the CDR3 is TGCGCCAGCAGCTTGGCTGTAATCGCTAGCGGCAGCACAGATACGCAGTATTTT.